Presented here are 20 T cell receptor beta chains from one specimen sequenced in a study of blood T cell repertoires in COVID-19. The data were produced by immunoSEQ multiplex PCR, yet TCRdb's version contains in-frame clones alone and is incomplete. The sample shows roughly 150,000 clones, 70% to 90% of them seen only once. The specimen was peripheral blood. The source is a man in his fifties with acute or convalescent COVID-19.

The chain couples TRBV5-1 to TRBJ1-2, with 8 bases aligning to TRBD1. Germline CDR1 is SGHRS and CDR2 is YFSETQ. V lost 3 bases and J lost 6; bases outside the gene matches: 7. The CDR3 covers 14 residues. The DNA of the CDR3 is TGCGCCAGCAGCTCTCTCGGCAGGGGGCATGGCTACACCTTC. Encoded protein: CASSSLGRGHGYTF.

Points on this clone: Other DNA sequences from this sample encode an identical CDR3 as well. The chain recombines TRBV5-1 with TRBJ2-7; D is perhaps TRBD1 (6 bases). V was cut by 1 base and J by 5 bases, with 7 bases left in between. The CDR3 loop spans 12 amino acids. Germline V gives CDR1 SGHRS, CDR2 YFSETQ. The CDR3 region is CASSLTGHEQYF. Here the CDR3 DNA reads TGCGCCAGCAGCTTGACAGGGCACGAGCAGTACTTC.

The rearrangement joins TRBV5-1 to TRBJ2-1; D may be TRBD2 (5 bases). CDR3 size: 12 residues. Trimming removed 0 bases at V and 9 bases at J, with 7 bases between. The germline CDR1 and CDR2 sequences are SGHRS and YFSETQ. The CDR3 coding sequence is TGCGCCAGCAGCTTGGATAGCGTTGAGCAGTTCTTC. Translated: CASSLDSVEQFF.

This clone was seen only once. The rearrangement links TRBV10-3 to TRBJ1-1, with 10 nucleotides matching TRBD1. The CDR3 is made up of 15 amino acids. Unmatched junction bases numbered 4, after V lost 0 bases and J lost 6 bases. Germline lookup yields CDR1 ENHRY and CDR2 SYGVKD. In DNA, the CDR3 is TGTGCCATCAGTGAGTCCGGGACAGGGGCGGCTGAAGCTTTCTTT. Protein sequence: CAISESGTGAAEAFF.

V usage is TRBV11-2 and J usage is TRBJ2-1; 14 bases agree with TRBD2. The junction had 6 bases not matched to a gene; V was cut back by 6 bases and J by 8 bases. CDR1 is SGHAT and CDR2 is FQNNGV in the germline V gene. The CDR3 has 15 amino acids. The CDR3 here is CASRHRGLAGDEQFF. DNA for the CDR3: TGTGCCAGCAGACACCGGGGACTAGCGGGAGATGAGCAGTTCTTC.

This clone was detected only a few times. The sample holds other DNA sequences that translate to the same CDR3. This chain uses TRBV5-4 with TRBJ2-7; the match to TRBD1 covers 7 bases. V lost 0 bases, J lost 2 bases, and 5 bases stayed unmatched. The germline V gene encodes CDR1 SGHNT and CDR2 YYREEE (reference sequence). CDR3 length equals 15 residues. This chain's CDR3 is CASSLGQGPAYEQYF. CDR3 bases: TGTGCCAGCAGCTTGGGACAGGGTCCAGCCTACGAGCAGTACTTC.

The chain links TRBV3-1 (or the pseudogene TRBV3-2) to TRBJ2-1; 7 nucleotides match TRBD2. The CDR3 contains 14 residues. The germline CDR1 and CDR2 sequences are LGHDT and YNNKEL (reference sequence). V lost 4 bases to trimming and J lost 8 bases; unmatched junction nucleotides: 8. CDR3 nucleotides: TGTGCCAGCAGCCGTCAGCGGGGAAACTATGAGCAGTTCTTC. As protein: CASSRQRGNYEQFF.

Turning to this clone: A junction end diverges from the germline sequence, so it may reflect a read error. The chain has TRBV10-1 and TRBJ1-5; D gene ambiguous. This CDR3 is built from 10 residues. The germline CDR1 and CDR2 sequences are WNHNN and SYGVQD (reference sequence). CDR3 region: CASSESSWYF. CDR3 coding DNA: TGCGCCAGCAGTGAGAGCTCCTGGTATTTT.

In the case of this clone: Other DNA sequences in this sample translate to the same CDR3. V is TRBV7-8 and J is TRBJ1-3; D gene ambiguous. Germline V lookup: CDR1 SGHVS, CDR2 FQNEAQ. The CDR3 has 13 residues. Trimming stripped 3 bases from V and 4 bases from J, with 7 bases between. The CDR3 sequence: CASSFLDGNTIYF. The CDR3 DNA reads as TGTGCCAGCAGCTTCCTAGACGGAAACACCATATATTTT.

The chain couples TRBV10-3 to TRBJ1-3, with 7 bases matching TRBD1. V gave up 2 bases and J gave up 0 bases; unmatched junction bases: 4. This CDR3 region has 16 residues. The V gene's germline CDR1 is ENHRY and CDR2 SYGVKD. This chain's CDR3 is CAISEARQGSGNTIYF. The DNA for the CDR3 is TGTGCCATCAGTGAGGCTCGACAGGGCTCTGGAAACACCATATATTTT.

This rearrangement joins TRBV11-2 to TRBJ2-4; 9 positions agree with TRBD1. The junction had 7 bases not matched to a gene; V was cut back by 3 bases and J by 4 bases. The CDR3 extends over 16 amino acids. CDR1 and CDR2 from the germline V gene are SGHAT and FQNNGV. The CDR3, as DNA: TGTGCCAGCAGCTTCGCTCAACAGGGGGCGAAAAACATTCAGTACTTC. Encoded protein: CASSFAQQGAKNIQYF.

The chain combines TRBV30 with TRBJ1-6; D may be TRBD1 (6 bases). CDR1 GTSNPN and CDR2 SVGIG come from the germline V gene (reference sequence). Trimming left V 0 bases short and J 7 bases short, with 13 bases between. CDR3 length: 15 residues. CDR3 sequence: CAWSVSDRSNSPLHF. The CDR3 DNA is TGTGCCTGGAGTGTATCGGACAGATCGAATTCACCCCTCCACTTT.

DNA for the CDR3: TGCGCCAGCAGCCAAGTGATCTATAGCAATCAGCCCCAGCATTTT. Its protein product is CASSQVIYSNQPQHF. The V gene is TRBV4-1, the J gene TRBJ1-5; D not resolved. CDR3 length equals 15 residues. Germline CDR1 MGHRA, CDR2 YSYEKL. With 1 base removed from V and 0 bases from J, the gap between germline ends came to 7 bases.

V and J are TRBV18 and TRBJ2-5; 11 bases are a match to TRBD1. CDR3 length equals 15 residues. Germline V CDR1 and CDR2: KGHSH, LQKENI. With 2 bases clipped from V and 4 bases from J, the junction kept 3 bases outside the gene matches. For the CDR3, the DNA is TGTGCCAGCTCACCAGGACAGGGGGCCTTAGAGACCCAGTACTTC. It yields the protein CASSPGQGALETQYF.

There are a few counts of this clone. The V call is TRBV14, the J call TRBJ2-2, with 8 bases matching TRBD1. This CDR3 contains 19 residues. Germline lookup yields CDR1 SGHDN and CDR2 FVKESK. J gave up 4 bases and V 4 bases, and 17 bases lay outside the gene matches. The CDR3 loop reads CASSRNDDTGTGLTGELFF. CDR3 DNA: TGTGCCAGCAGCCGCAACGACGACACCGGGACAGGTCTCACCGGGGAGCTGTTTTTT.

This clone was observed a single time. The chain carries TRBV5-6 and TRBJ1-1, with unresolved D. The germline V gene has CDR1 SGHDT and CDR2 YYEEEE. The V gene lost 0 bases and the J gene lost 3 bases, with 9 bases spanning the gap. The CDR3 consists of 14 residues. CDR3 loop: CASSLEQTYTEAFF. The CDR3 bases are TGTGCCAGCAGCTTGGAGCAGACTTACACTGAAGCTTTCTTT.

This clone was seen a single time. The gene calls are TRBV13 and TRBJ1-2; no clear D gene. V gave up 2 bases and J gave up 4 bases, with 5 bases separating them. The CDR3 is 12 amino acids. Germline CDR1 reads PRHDT; CDR2 reads FYEKMQ (reference sequence). The CDR3 loop is CASSLRGYGYTF. The CDR3 bases are TGTGCCAGCAGCTTAAGAGGCTATGGCTACACCTTC.

This clone was seen a handful of times. V gene TRBV11-3 combines with J gene TRBJ2-7; the match to TRBD1 covers 11 bases. Germline V lookup: CDR1 SGHNT, CDR2 YENEEA. This CDR3 spans 13 amino acids. V was pared by 8 bases and J by 5 bases, with 5 bases of the junction left unmatched. CDR3: CASSRDRGDEQYF. CDR3 nucleotide sequence: TGTGCCAGCTCCCGGGACAGGGGGGACGAGCAGTACTTC. The full variable domain, in which reference TRBV11-3 and TRBJ2-7 provide the parts outside the CDR3, is EAGVVQSPRYKIIEKKQPVAFWCNPISGHNTLYWYLQNLGQGPELLIRYENEEAVDDSQLPKDRFSAERLKGVDSTLKIQPAELGDSAVYLCASSRDRGDEQYFGPGTRLTVT.

V is TRBV11-2 and J is TRBJ2-1, with 11 bases that match TRBD2. V was pared by 7 bases and J by 0 bases, with 11 bases of the junction left unmatched. CDR3 length: 18 amino acids. CDR1 is SGHAT, CDR2 FQNNGV, per germline. CDR3 amino acids: CASMGGLAGDGSYNEQFF. CDR3 nucleotides: TGTGCCAGCATGGGCGGACTAGCGGGTGATGGCTCCTACAATGAGCAGTTCTTC.

V gene TRBV7-9 combines with J gene TRBJ2-1; 16 bases agree with TRBD2. Looked up from germline, CDR1 is SEHNR and CDR2 is FQNEAQ (reference sequence). V lost 3 bases to trimming and J lost 8 bases; unmatched junction nucleotides: 10. The CDR3 is made up of 18 amino acids. This CDR3 is CASSFGTSGRAIPYEQFF. The CDR3 DNA reads TGTGCCAGCAGCTTTGGGACTAGCGGGAGGGCCATTCCCTATGAGCAGTTCTTC. The full variable domain, its missing parts supplied by reference TRBV7-9 and TRBJ2-1, is DTGVSQNPRHKITKRGQNVTFRCDPISEHNRLYWYRQTLGQGPEFLTYFQNEAQLEKSRLLSDRFSAERPKGSFSTLEIQRTEQGDSAMYLCASSFGTSGRAIPYEQFFGPGTRLTVL.